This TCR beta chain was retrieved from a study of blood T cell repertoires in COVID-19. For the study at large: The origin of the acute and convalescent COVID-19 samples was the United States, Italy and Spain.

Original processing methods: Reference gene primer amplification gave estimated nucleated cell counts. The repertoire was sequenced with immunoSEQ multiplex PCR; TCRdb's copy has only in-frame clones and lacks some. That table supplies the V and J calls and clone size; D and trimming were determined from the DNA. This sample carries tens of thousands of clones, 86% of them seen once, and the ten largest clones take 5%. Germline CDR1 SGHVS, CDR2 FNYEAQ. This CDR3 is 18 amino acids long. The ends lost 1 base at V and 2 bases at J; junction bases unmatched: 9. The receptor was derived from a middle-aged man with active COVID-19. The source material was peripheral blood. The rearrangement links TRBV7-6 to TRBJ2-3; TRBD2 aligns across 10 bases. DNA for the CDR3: TGTGCCAGCAGCTTAGGCGCGGCTAGCGGGAGAATCACAGATACGCAGTATTTT. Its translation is CASSLGAASGRITDTQYF. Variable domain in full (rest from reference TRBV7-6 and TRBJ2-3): GAGVSQSPRYKVTKRGQDVALRCDPISGHVSLYWYRQALGQGPEFLTYFNYEAQQDKSGLPNDRFSAERPEGSISTLTIQRTEQRDSAMYRCASSLGAASGRITDTQYFGPGTRLTVL.